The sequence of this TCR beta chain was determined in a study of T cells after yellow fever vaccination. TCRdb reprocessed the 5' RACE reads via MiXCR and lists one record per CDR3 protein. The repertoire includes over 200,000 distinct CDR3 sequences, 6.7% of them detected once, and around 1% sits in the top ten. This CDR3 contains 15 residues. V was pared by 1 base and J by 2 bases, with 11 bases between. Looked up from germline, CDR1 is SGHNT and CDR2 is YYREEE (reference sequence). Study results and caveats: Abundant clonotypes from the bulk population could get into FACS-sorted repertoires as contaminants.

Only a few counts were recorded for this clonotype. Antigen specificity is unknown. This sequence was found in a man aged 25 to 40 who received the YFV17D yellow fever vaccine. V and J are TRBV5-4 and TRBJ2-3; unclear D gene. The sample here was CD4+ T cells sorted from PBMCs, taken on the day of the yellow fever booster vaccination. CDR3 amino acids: CASSLSSSNTDTQYF. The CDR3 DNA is TGTGCCAGCAGCTTGTCGAGTAGCAACACAGATACGCAGTATTTT.